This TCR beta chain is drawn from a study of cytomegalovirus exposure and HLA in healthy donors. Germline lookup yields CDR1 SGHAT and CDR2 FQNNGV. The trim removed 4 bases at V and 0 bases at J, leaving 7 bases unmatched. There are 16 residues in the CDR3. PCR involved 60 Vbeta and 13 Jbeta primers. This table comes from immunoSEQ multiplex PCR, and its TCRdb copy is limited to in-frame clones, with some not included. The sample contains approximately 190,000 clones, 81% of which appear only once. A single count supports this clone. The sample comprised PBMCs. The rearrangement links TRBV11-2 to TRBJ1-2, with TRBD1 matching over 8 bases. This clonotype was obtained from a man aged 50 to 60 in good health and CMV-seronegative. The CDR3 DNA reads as TGTGCCAGCAGCTCCCCTGGACAGGGCTCTAACTATGGCTACACCTTC. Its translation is CASSSPGQGSNYGYTF.